These 19 T cell receptor beta chains were sequenced from one sample in a study of Ad26.COV2.S vaccination and SARS-CoV-2 variants. Generated by immunoSEQ multiplex PCR, the TCRdb table keeps only in-frame clones and is missing some. The table includes approximately 500,000 clones, approximately 90% detected once. Treatment meaning: roughly 19 received Ad26.COV2.S at low or high dose, single or two shots; about 5 received placebo; per-sample allocation not given. Following the first vaccine or placebo injection, samples were taken on day 63. Sequenced material: peripheral blood, taken in a trial of Ad26.COV2.S vaccine versus placebo. These receptors came from a person between 18 and 65 years old who received the Ad26.COV2.S COVID-19 vaccine or a placebo.

In this sample, this clone turned up once. The chain joins TRBV7-8 to TRBJ2-2; D uncertain. From germline, CDR1 is SGHVS and CDR2 FQNEAQ. Deletions cut 4 bases from V and 8 bases from J, with 8 bases between. This CDR3 spans 12 amino acids. DNA of the CDR3: TGTGCCAGCAGCTCGCTAGATGGGGAGCTGTTTTTT. This encodes CASSSLDGELFF.

The chain couples TRBV2 to TRBJ2-3; 9 bases fit TRBD1. Germline V gives CDR1 SNHLY, CDR2 FYNNEI. There are 15 residues in the CDR3. V dropped 7 bases and J dropped 4; count of bases not matched to a gene: 9. The DNA of the CDR3 is TGTGCCAGCACCGCGGACAGGGGTACCTCAGATACGCAGTATTTT. Protein sequence: CASTADRGTSDTQYF. Filled out from reference TRBV2 and TRBJ2-3, the complete variable domain reads EPEVTQTPSHQVTQMGQEVILRCVPISNHLYFYWYRQILGQKVEFLVSFYNNEISEKSEIFDDQFSVERPDGSNFTLKIRSTKLEDSAMYFCASTADRGTSDTQYFGPGTRLTVL.

Many counts were recorded for this clone. CDR3 protein: CASRPPGQGPGELFF. The DNA of the CDR3 is TGTGCCAGCAGACCTCCGGGACAGGGTCCCGGGGAGCTGTTTTTT. The chain joins TRBV7-9 to TRBJ2-2; 9 bases fit TRBD1. Trimming took 6 bases from V and 6 from J; bases not matched to a gene: 8. CDR1 is SEHNR and CDR2 is FQNEAQ in the germline V gene (reference sequence). This CDR3 region has 15 residues.

The gene calls are TRBV7-2 and TRBJ1-2; tentatively, D is TRBD1 (5 bases). CDR3 size: 15 residues. Germline-derived CDR1 and CDR2 are SGHTA and FQGNSA. V lost 2 bases, J lost 5 bases, and 15 bases lay in between. CDR3 protein: CASSLNLDSSYGYTF. CDR3 bases: TGTGCCAGCAGCTTAAATCTAGACAGCAGTTATGGCTACACCTTC.

V is TRBV28 and J is TRBJ2-7, with D perhaps TRBD2 (5 bases). The CDR3 spans 14 residues. Trimming cost V 6 bases and J 4 bases, with 16 bases left between them. The germline V gene encodes CDR1 MDHEN and CDR2 SYDVKM. DNA for the CDR3: TGTGCCAGCAGCTCCCCCGAGAGCGGTTACGAGCAGTACTTC. Its translation is CASSSPESGYEQYF.

This chain connects TRBV19 to TRBJ2-7; possible D gene TRBD1, 6 bases. The V gene's germline CDR1 is LNHDA and CDR2 SQIVND (reference sequence). CDR3 length: 13 residues. V dropped 3 bases and J dropped 6 bases, with 12 bases sitting between them. For the CDR3, the DNA is TGTGCCAGTAGTATGCAGGGGATGGGCGAGCAGTACTTC. Encoded protein: CASSMQGMGEQYF. Based on the CDR3 plus reference TRBV19 and TRBJ2-7, the full variable domain is DGGITQSPKYLFRKEGQNVTLSCEQNLNHDAMYWYRQDPGQGLRLIYYSQIVNDFQKGDIAEGYSVSREKKESFPLTVTSAQKNPTAFYLCASSMQGMGEQYFGPGTRLTVT.

V usage is TRBV24-1 and J usage is TRBJ1-5, with D tentatively TRBD1 (6 bases). Looked up from germline, CDR1 is KGHDR and CDR2 is SFDVKD. CDR3 size: 13 residues. V was clipped by 9 bases and J by 4 bases, with 12 bases between them. CDR3 loop: CATHTGSNQPQHF. CDR3 sequence (DNA): TGTGCCACCCACACAGGGTCGAATCAGCCCCAGCATTTT.

Only a few counts were recorded for this clone. J is TRBJ2-7 and V is TRBV19; D may correspond to TRBD1 or TRBD2 (6 bases each). Looked up from germline, CDR1 is LNHDA and CDR2 is SQIVND (reference sequence). Trimming removed 5 bases from V and 0 bases from J, with 11 bases in between. CDR3 size: 14 residues. CDR3 region: CASSPRGPSYEQYF. CDR3 nucleotides: TGTGCCAGTAGTCCCCGGGGGCCCTCCTACGAGCAGTACTTC.

The rearrangement links TRBV7-2 to TRBJ2-3; 7 nucleotides align to TRBD2. There are 15 residues in the CDR3. Germline CDR1 reads SGHTA; CDR2 reads FQGNSA. V lost 3 bases to trimming and J lost 2 bases; unmatched junction nucleotides: 5. The CDR3 DNA reads TGTGCCAGCAGCTTGGCTAGCGGAAACACAGATACGCAGTATTTT. Amino acids: CASSLASGNTDTQYF.

Concerning this clone: The same CDR3 arises from other DNA sequences in this sample as well. The CDR3 region has the DNA TGTGCCAGTAGTATCAGCTCCTACAATGAGCAGTTCTTC. Its translation: CASSISSYNEQFF. The chain uses TRBV19 and TRBJ2-1; no firm D call. Germline CDR1 and CDR2: LNHDA and SQIVND (reference sequence). The CDR3 has 13 amino acids. Deletions cut 3 bases from V and 0 bases from J, with 3 bases between.

V gene TRBV7-2 combines with J gene TRBJ1-1; unclear D gene. Trimming removed 5 bases from V and 0 bases from J, with 13 bases in between. The germline CDR1 and CDR2 sequences are SGHTA and FQGNSA. The CDR3 contains 15 residues. This CDR3 reads CASSLLTFMNTEAFF. The CDR3 coding sequence is TGTGCCAGCAGCCTACTGACATTCATGAACACTGAAGCTTTCTTT.

CDR3 coding DNA: TGCGCCAGCAGCCTCTATGTTACCATGAACACTGAAGCTTTCTTT. Protein sequence: CASSLYVTMNTEAFF. V is TRBV4-3 and J is TRBJ1-1; D gene ambiguous. This CDR3 comprises 15 residues. Deletions cut 4 bases from V and 0 bases from J, with 12 bases between. Germline V lookup: CDR1 LGHNA, CDR2 YSLEER.

This clone was observed a handful of times. This chain joins TRBV28 and TRBJ2-7; 7 positions match TRBD2. CDR1 is MDHEN and CDR2 is SYDVKM in the germline V gene. The CDR3 has 13 residues. The ends lost 8 bases at V and 5 bases at J; junction bases unmatched: 9. The CDR3 bases are TGTGCCAGCCGCGGGGGAGGGCCACACGAGCAGTACTTC. This translates into CASRGGGPHEQYF.

In regard to this clone: Other DNA sequences in the sample encode the same CDR3. This chain uses TRBV5-4 with TRBJ2-7, with 9 bases lining up with TRBD2. V shed 0 bases, J shed 2 bases, and the junction held 3 bases outside the gene matches. From germline, CDR1 is SGHNT and CDR2 YYREEE (reference sequence). The CDR3 length is 15 residues. DNA for the CDR3: TGTGCCAGCAGCTTGGTGGCGGGAGGGCCCTACGAGCAGTACTTC. Protein sequence: CASSLVAGGPYEQYF.

The rearrangement links TRBV28 to TRBJ2-1; D is uncertain. Trimming left V 6 bases short and J 8 bases short, with 11 bases between. The CDR3 is made up of 12 amino acids. The germline V gene has CDR1 MDHEN and CDR2 SYDVKM. CDR3 region: CASSLPIHEQFF. The CDR3 DNA reads TGTGCCAGCAGCCTCCCTATCCATGAGCAGTTCTTC.

The chain carries TRBV6-5 and TRBJ2-7; D gene unclear. The CDR3 contains 15 residues. Trimming left V 2 bases short and J 1 base short, with 12 bases between. Germline lookup yields CDR1 MNHEY and CDR2 SVGAGI. The CDR3, as DNA: TGTGCCAGCAGTTACGCCTCGGACGGTTCCTACGAGCAGTACTTC. Translated, it gives CASSYASDGSYEQYF.

The rearrangement links TRBV6-6 to TRBJ1-2; D is uncertain. The CDR3 length is 16 residues. Germline V gene data show CDR1 as MNHNY and CDR2 as SVGAGI (reference sequence). The V gene lost 7 bases and the J gene lost 2 bases, with 20 bases spanning the gap. As DNA, the CDR3 is TGTGCCAGCACCAAAGGTGTATCTTTAAGAAACTATGGCTACACCTTC. The encoded protein is CASTKGVSLRNYGYTF.

The J gene is TRBJ1-5, the V gene TRBV7-8; D not resolved. Deletions cut 1 base from V and 0 bases from J, with 13 bases between. The CDR3 totals 17 residues. The germline V gene encodes CDR1 SGHVS and CDR2 FQNEAQ. CDR3 DNA sequence: TGTGCCAGCAGCTTAGTGGGCGTAGGGTATAGCAATCAGCCCCAGCATTTT. Amino acid sequence: CASSLVGVGYSNQPQHF.

This sequence joins TRBV28 and TRBJ2-5; no clear D gene. V lost 1 base to trimming and J lost 2 bases, with 11 bases between them. The CDR3 contains 15 residues. CDR1 MDHEN and CDR2 SYDVKM come from the germline V gene. Here the CDR3 DNA reads TGTGCCAGCAGTTTATATAGGGCGTTACAAGAGACCCAGTACTTC. It codes for CASSLYRALQETQYF.